This TCR beta chain was recorded in a study of T cell changes during pregnancy in multiple sclerosis. CDR1 and CDR2 (germline): MGHRA, YSYEKL. This CDR3 has 17 amino acids. J lost 5 bases, V lost 6 bases, and 12 bases had no gene match. Repertoires were generated with immunoSEQ multiplex PCR, while TCRdb's copy carries only in-frame clones and drops some. The sample has roughly 38,000 clones, around 90% seen once; the top ten hold about 2.1%. This chain joins TRBV4-1 and TRBJ2-1, with 11 bases that match TRBD2. The clonotype was recovered from a female donor in good health, enrolled as a control in a pregnancy study. The sample was CD4+ T cells from peripheral blood mononuclear cells, taken after pregnancy. The CDR3 sequence: CASRRNLAGGWDNEQFF. The CDR3 DNA reads as TGCGCCAGCAGACGGAATCTAGCGGGAGGATGGGACAATGAGCAGTTCTTC.